This T cell receptor beta chain comes out of a study of T cells after yellow fever vaccination. UMIs and a universal primer site were added when TCR cDNA was made by 5'RACE template switching. Each CDR3 protein gets one entry after TCRdb re-called the 5' RACE reads with MiXCR. The table shows 500,000 to 550,000 distinct CDR3 sequences, with 20% to 25% occurring only once. Findings of the study overall: It was a weaker secondary response, yet one that peaked faster, at day 5 versus 15. Detected again after the booster were most primary-vaccination clones, at 95% to 96% CD4 and around 91% CD8. There was a possibility that FACS-sorted repertoires contained abundant clonotypes contaminating from the bulk population.

This clonotype has a handful of counts. Its specificity is unknown. The sequence was obtained from a man aged 18 to 35 who received the YFV17D yellow fever vaccine. Sequenced here: PBMCs, sampled less than 25 days after the first yellow fever vaccination.

This chain's CDR3 is CATSDFQQGGTGELFF. The DNA of the CDR3 is TGTGCCACCAGTGATTTCCAACAGGGGGGGACCGGGGAGCTGTTTTTT. The chain links TRBV24-1 to TRBJ2-2; D may be TRBD1 (8 bases). Trimming pared 1 base from V and 5 bases from J, leaving 13 bases between. Germline V gives CDR1 KGHDR, CDR2 SFDVKD. The CDR3 runs 16 residues.